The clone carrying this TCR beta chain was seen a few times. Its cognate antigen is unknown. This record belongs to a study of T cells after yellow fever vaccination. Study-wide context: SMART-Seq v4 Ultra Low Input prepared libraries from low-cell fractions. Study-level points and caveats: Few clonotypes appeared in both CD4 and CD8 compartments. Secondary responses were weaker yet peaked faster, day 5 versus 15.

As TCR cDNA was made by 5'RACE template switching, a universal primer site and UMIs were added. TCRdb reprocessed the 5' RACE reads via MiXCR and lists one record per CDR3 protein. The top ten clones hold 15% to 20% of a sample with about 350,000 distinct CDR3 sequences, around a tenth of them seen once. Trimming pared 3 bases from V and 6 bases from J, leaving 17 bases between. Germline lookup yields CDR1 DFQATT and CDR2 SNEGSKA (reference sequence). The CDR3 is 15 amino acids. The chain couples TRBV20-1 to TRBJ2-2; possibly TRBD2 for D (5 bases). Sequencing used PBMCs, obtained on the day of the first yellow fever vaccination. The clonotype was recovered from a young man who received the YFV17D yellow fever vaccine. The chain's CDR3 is CSASRGPTGSGELFF. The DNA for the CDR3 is TGCAGTGCTAGTCGGGGTCCCACCGGTTCCGGGGAGCTGTTTTTT.